The 32 T cell receptor beta chains presented below share a single source sample, sequenced in a study of blood T cell repertoires in COVID-19. TCRdb's table, derived via immunoSEQ multiplex PCR, lists solely in-frame clones and lacks some. The sample includes 150,000 or so clones, roughly 89% seen only once; the top ten take roughly 4.3%. Sequenced material: PBMCs or T cells enriched from blood (not recorded which). These receptors originate from a man in his fifties who had recovered from COVID-19.

The rearrangement joins TRBV27 to TRBJ1-6, with D perhaps matching TRBD1 (6 bases). Germline loops: CDR1 MNHEY, CDR2 SMNVEV (reference sequence). With 6 bases removed from V and 10 bases from J, the gap between germline ends came to 13 bases. The CDR3 runs to 13 residues. This CDR3 reads CASRVQGGSPLHF. CDR3 nucleotides: TGTGCCAGCAGAGTACAGGGTGGGTCACCCCTCCACTTT.

The chain employs TRBV5-4 and TRBJ1-1; 7 positions match TRBD1. Germline V gene data show CDR1 as SGHNT and CDR2 as YYREEE (reference sequence). The CDR3 is made up of 15 amino acids. Trimming cost V 3 bases and J 3 bases; bases outside gene matches: 8. The CDR3, as DNA: TGTGCCAGCAGCTGGGAAACAGGGGTTGACACTGAAGCTTTCTTT. This sequence encodes CASSWETGVDTEAFF.

V gene TRBV11-1 combines with J gene TRBJ2-3, with 8 bases matching TRBD2. V lost 5 bases and J lost 6; bases outside the gene matches: 10. This CDR3 is 15 amino acids long. In germline, CDR1 is SGHAT, CDR2 FQDESV (reference sequence). The CDR3: CASSQRSGGGDTQYF. In DNA, the CDR3 is TGTGCCAGCAGCCAAAGGAGCGGGGGCGGCGATACGCAGTATTTT.

The chain links TRBV7-2 to TRBJ1-3, with D possibly matching TRBD1 (6 bases). Germline V lookup: CDR1 SGHTA, CDR2 FQGNSA. The length of the CDR3 is 15 residues. The V gene lost 5 bases and the J gene lost 2 bases, with 13 bases spanning the gap. This CDR3 reads CASSTQGIPGNTIYF. In nucleotides, the CDR3 is TGTGCCAGCAGCACCCAGGGGATCCCTGGAAACACCATATATTTT.

The J gene is TRBJ1-1, the V gene TRBV18; D might be TRBD1 (5 bases). Germline V gives CDR1 KGHSH, CDR2 LQKENI. The CDR3 runs 12 residues. The germline V and J ends were trimmed by 4 bases and 6 bases, with 9 bases remaining between them. CDR3 coding DNA: TGTGCCAGCTCACTCGGGGGGTCTGAAGCTTTCTTT. It codes for CASSLGGSEAFF.

The chain links TRBV6-5 to TRBJ2-3, with D possibly matching TRBD1 (5 bases). Trimming left V 6 bases short and J 6 bases short, with 10 bases between. The CDR3 totals 12 residues. Per germline, CDR1 MNHEY and CDR2 SVGAGI. This chain's CDR3 is CASSAPGDTQYF. The CDR3 DNA is TGTGCCAGCAGCGCCCCAGGGGATACGCAGTATTTT.

The CDR3 nucleotides read TGTGCCACCAGCAGAGATCCTCGACTCGGCAGTAAAATAGGGAGACGTCAGCCCCAGCATTTT. Translating gives CATSRDPRLGSKIGRRQPQHF. This chain uses TRBV15 with TRBJ1-5; D unclear. V gave up 0 bases and J gave up 6 bases, with 30 bases separating them. Germline V lookup: CDR1 LNHNV, CDR2 YYDKDF (reference sequence). This CDR3 spans 21 amino acids.

This chain joins TRBV4-1 and TRBJ1-2, with D tentatively TRBD1 (6 bases). The CDR3 consists of 14 residues. In germline, CDR1 is MGHRA, CDR2 YSYEKL. The germline V and J ends were trimmed by 4 bases and 2 bases, with 11 bases remaining between them. The CDR3 DNA sequence: TGCGCCAGCAGCCCCGGGGGGCGCAACTATGGCTACACCTTC. Amino acid sequence: CASSPGGRNYGYTF.

As DNA, the CDR3 is TGTGCCAGCAGCTCGAGACAGGGGGGTGGCTACACCTTC. Its translation is CASSSRQGGGYTF. The chain has TRBV7-2 and TRBJ1-2; the match to TRBD1 covers 9 bases. CDR3 size: 13 residues. Germline V lookup: CDR1 SGHTA, CDR2 FQGNSA. J gave up 7 bases and V 4 bases, and 4 bases lay outside the gene matches.

The chain links TRBV6-1 to TRBJ1-1; D possibly corresponds to TRBD1 (5 bases). CDR3 length: 14 residues. Germline V lookup: CDR1 MNHNS, CDR2 SASEGT. The V and J ends lost 3 bases and 7 bases respectively, with 15 bases between them. Here the CDR3 DNA reads TGTGCCAGCAGTGAGTCAACAGGATATGGTGAAGCTTTCTTT. This encodes CASSESTGYGEAFF.

This sequence joins TRBV6-2 or TRBV6-3 and TRBJ2-2, with TRBD1 identical over 9 bases. This CDR3 has 17 residues. V shed 6 bases and J 3 bases; nucleotides not matched to a gene: 11. The germline V gene encodes CDR1 MNHEY and CDR2 SVGEGT. CDR3 amino acids: CASSHSPRTGDTGELFF. The CDR3 coding sequence is TGTGCCAGCAGCCACTCACCTCGGACAGGGGACACCGGGGAGCTGTTTTTT.

The chain couples TRBV5-1 to TRBJ1-6; tentatively, D is TRBD1 (6 bases). The CDR3 sequence is 15 residues long. The V end was cut by 4 bases, the J end by 7 bases, with 15 bases between. Germline CDR1 reads SGHRS; CDR2 reads YFSETQ. The CDR3 loop is CASSTQAGVNSPLHF. CDR3 nucleotide sequence: TGCGCCAGCAGCACCCAGGCAGGGGTAAATTCACCCCTCCACTTT.

This clone is a singleton in its sample. The genes are TRBV3-1 (or the pseudogene TRBV3-2) and TRBJ2-7, with D uncertain. Germline assignment: CDR1 LGHDT and CDR2 YNNKEL (reference sequence). The V and J ends lost 2 bases and 2 bases respectively, with 25 bases between them. This CDR3 spans 19 amino acids. CDR3 region: CASSQFIRGVVRHTYEQYF. The CDR3 nucleotides read TGTGCCAGCAGCCAATTTATTCGTGGAGTGGTACGGCATACCTACGAGCAGTACTTC.

This clone has a handful of counts. V gene TRBV18 combines with J gene TRBJ1-1, with 7 bases lining up with TRBD1. The CDR3 is made up of 16 amino acids. J was trimmed by 3 bases and V by 4 bases; bases with no gene match: 11. From germline, CDR1 is KGHSH and CDR2 LQKENI. CDR3 protein: CASSLLGQAEDTEAFF. In nucleotides, the CDR3 is TGTGCCAGCTCACTCCTAGGACAGGCTGAGGACACTGAAGCTTTCTTT.

The chain employs TRBV6-2 or TRBV6-3 and TRBJ1-6; 8 bases are shared with TRBD1. The CDR3 runs to 15 residues. V lost 4 bases to trimming and J lost 10 bases; unmatched junction nucleotides: 9. The germline V gene encodes CDR1 MNHEY and CDR2 SVGEGT. CDR3 coding DNA: TGTGCCAGCAGTTTACGGGGCAGGGGGCAGTCACCCCTCCACTTT. This codes for CASSLRGRGQSPLHF.

This chain joins TRBV2 and TRBJ1-5; D is unclear. The CDR3 is 13 amino acids. The V end lost 4 bases, the J end lost 0 bases, and 4 bases lay between the germline ends. Per germline, CDR1 SNHLY and CDR2 FYNNEI. The CDR3 spells CASSGDSNQPQHF. The CDR3 DNA follows: TGTGCCAGCAGTGGCGATAGCAATCAGCCCCAGCATTTT.

In this sample, this clone turned up once. The genes are TRBV28 and TRBJ1-2, with 7 bases identical to TRBD1. Per germline, CDR1 MDHEN and CDR2 SYDVKM. The CDR3 covers 14 residues. Trimming cost V 5 bases and J 5 bases; bases outside gene matches: 8. The CDR3 loop reads CASSTIQGSYGYTF. For the CDR3, the DNA is TGTGCCAGCAGTACGATACAGGGGTCTTATGGCTACACCTTC.

This chain uses TRBV28 with TRBJ2-1; 10 bases align to TRBD2. Trimming cost V 6 bases and J 6 bases; bases outside gene matches: 11. The germline gives CDR1 MDHEN, CDR2 SYDVKM. CDR3 length: 16 amino acids. In nucleotides, the CDR3 is TGTGCCAGCAGACCTATGGGTACTAGCGGGACCAATGAGCAGTTCTTC. Amino acids: CASRPMGTSGTNEQFF.

The rearrangement uses TRBV5-6 and TRBJ1-2, with D maybe TRBD1 (6 bases). This CDR3 has 13 residues. CDR1 is SGHDT, CDR2 YYEEEE, per germline. V was shortened by 3 bases and J by 4 bases, with 10 bases between the two germline ends. The CDR3 nucleotides read TGTGCCAGCAGCTGGGAACAGGGCTATGGCTACACCTTC. Protein product: CASSWEQGYGYTF.

The rearrangement uses TRBV19 and TRBJ1-1, with D uncertain. CDR1 and CDR2 (germline): LNHDA, SQIVND (reference sequence). Trimming left V 10 bases short and J 3 bases short, with 12 bases between. This CDR3 is built from 12 residues. Written as DNA, the CDR3 is TGTGCCACCAACGGGTGGCACACTGAAGCTTTCTTT. It is translated as CATNGWHTEAFF.

Only one count was recorded for this clone. This chain connects TRBV28 to TRBJ1-4, with 7 bases lining up with TRBD1. Germline V gene lookup returns CDR1 MDHEN and CDR2 SYDVKM. The CDR3 has 15 residues. Germline trimming cut 5 bases from V and 5 bases from J; bases unmatched to any gene: 8. The CDR3, as DNA: TGTGCCAGCAGTCCACGACAGGGAAGAAATGAAAAACTGTTTTTT. Amino acids: CASSPRQGRNEKLFF.

The rearrangement links TRBV11-1 to TRBJ1-1; 9 nucleotides line up with TRBD1. V dropped 5 bases and J dropped 1; count of bases not matched to a gene: 5. CDR3 length: 15 amino acids. Germline V gives CDR1 SGHAT, CDR2 FQDESV (reference sequence). Written as DNA, the CDR3 is TGTGCCAGCAGCGCAGCGGACAGGGGGAACACTGAAGCTTTCTTT. This translates into CASSAADRGNTEAFF.

The chain employs TRBV28 and TRBJ1-2; D may be TRBD1 (6 bases). Per the germline V gene, CDR1 is MDHEN and CDR2 is SYDVKM. The V end was cut by 7 bases, the J end by 4 bases, with 19 bases between. The CDR3 loop spans 15 amino acids. Here the CDR3 DNA reads TGTGCCAGCACCGACGTCCAGGGGCGTCTCTATGGCTACACCTTC. It codes for CASTDVQGRLYGYTF.

The CDR3: CATSGSPGGETQYF. The DNA for the CDR3 is TGTGCCACCAGTGGGTCCCCAGGGGGAGAGACCCAGTACTTC. The V and J genes are TRBV24-1 and TRBJ2-5; 7 bases fit TRBD1. Germline values: CDR1 KGHDR, CDR2 SFDVKD. The junction had 6 bases not matched to a gene; V was cut back by 5 bases and J by 4 bases. CDR3 length: 14 amino acids.

This chain joins TRBV29-1 and TRBJ1-5; no clear D. With 5 bases removed from V and 4 bases from J, the gap between germline ends came to 12 bases. Per germline, CDR1 SQVTM and CDR2 ANQGSEA. This CDR3 has 13 residues. The CDR3 loop is CSVLWGGNQPQHF. CDR3 DNA sequence: TGCAGCGTTCTTTGGGGAGGGAATCAGCCCCAGCATTTT.

This clone has a handful of counts. The chain recombines TRBV27 with TRBJ2-7, with 11 positions matching TRBD1. The CDR3 is 14 residues long. The germline V gene encodes CDR1 MNHEY and CDR2 SMNVEV (reference sequence). The V and J ends lost 5 bases and 5 bases, in that order; junction bases with no gene match: 5. The CDR3 DNA reads TGTGCCAGCAGTCCCCGGACAGGGGGCAACGAGCAGTACTTC. It encodes CASSPRTGGNEQYF.

The V gene is TRBV6-5, the J gene TRBJ1-1; no clear D. The CDR3 runs to 15 residues. V gave up 0 bases and J gave up 3 bases, with 11 bases separating them. In germline, CDR1 is MNHEY, CDR2 SVGAGI. This CDR3 reads CASSYSMRVDTEAFF. In DNA form, the CDR3 reads TGTGCCAGCAGTTACTCGATGAGGGTGGACACTGAAGCTTTCTTT.

CDR3 amino acids: CASSTPGGRSYEQYF. The DNA of the CDR3 is TGTGCCAGTAGTACCCCTGGCGGGAGGTCCTACGAGCAGTACTTC. The V and J genes are TRBV19 and TRBJ2-7, with TRBD2 identical over 8 bases. Germline trimming cut 4 bases from V and 1 base from J; bases unmatched to any gene: 6. Germline V lookup: CDR1 LNHDA, CDR2 SQIVND (reference sequence). CDR3 length: 15 amino acids.

This chain uses TRBV7-3 with TRBJ2-1, with D maybe TRBD1 (5 bases). The CDR3 loop spans 17 amino acids. The germline gives CDR1 SGHTA, CDR2 FQGTGA. V was cut by 0 bases and J by 2 bases, with 14 bases left in between. The CDR3 protein is CASSLTREAGTYNEQFF. The CDR3 DNA sequence: TGTGCCAGCAGCTTAACTCGCGAGGCAGGGACCTACAATGAGCAGTTCTTC.

This chain uses TRBV7-3 with TRBJ2-5; 7 bases fit TRBD2. The CDR3 has 16 residues. Germline CDR1 is SGHTA and CDR2 is FQGTGA. Germline trimming cut 2 bases from V and 3 bases from J; bases unmatched to any gene: 9. Here the CDR3 DNA reads TGTGCCAGCAGCTTATTGGGAGCGGGGATAAAAGAGACCCAGTACTTC. Amino acids: CASSLLGAGIKETQYF.

V is TRBV5-5 and J is TRBJ1-2; the D is unclear. The CDR3 is 13 residues long. Germline values: CDR1 SGHKS, CDR2 YYEKEE (reference sequence). Trimming took off 0 bases at V and 12 bases at J, with 15 bases between the two ends. As DNA, the CDR3 is TGTGCCAGCAGCTTGGCAGAAACGGGGTATCACACCTTC. Its protein is CASSLAETGYHTF.

The genes are TRBV18 and TRBJ2-7; 9 bases fit TRBD1. V dropped 3 bases and J dropped 5; count of bases not matched to a gene: 2. This CDR3 has 13 amino acids. The germline V gene encodes CDR1 KGHSH and CDR2 LQKENI. In DNA form, the CDR3 reads TGTGCCAGCTCACCGAGGACAGGGGACGAGCAGTACGTC. Translating gives CASSPRTGDEQYV.